This TCR beta chain was documented in a study of T cells after somatic rescue of genetic block. The J segment lost 5 bases and the V segment lost 2 bases, leaving 7 bases of the junction unmatched. The CDR3 loop spans 15 amino acids. Germline V gene lookup returns CDR1 SQVTM and CDR2 ANQGSEA. Here immunoSEQ multiplex PCR was the method, and the copy in TCRdb shows in-frame clones only, minus some. The sample has 15,000 or so clones; under 75% are singletons. This clone has a single count. The TCR originated in a boy between 5 and 17 years old. Source material: peripheral blood mononuclear cells (PBMCs). The rearrangement uses TRBV29-1 and TRBJ2-1, with 9 nucleotides matching TRBD2. The CDR3, as DNA: TGCAGCGTTGAAAGGGCGGGAGGGGGACACAATGAGCAGTTCTTC. It is translated as CSVERAGGGHNEQFF.